This T cell receptor (beta chain) emerged from a study of CD8+ T cells in alopecia areata. The CDR3 totals 12 residues. Unmatched junction bases numbered 1, after V lost 4 bases and J lost 4 bases. Germline CDR1 is SGHTA and CDR2 is FQGNSA. Noted treatment: oral pan-JAK inhibitor, 5-10 mg twice daily. PBMCs, the starting material, were the source of sorted CD4+ and CD8+ T cells. cDNA prepared by RNA extraction and subsequent reverse transcription served as the template for sequencing. Produced via immunoSEQ multiplex PCR; TCRdb's table is partial and in-frame only. The table has around 170,000 clones, around 51% seen once; the top ten hold around 10%. Findings and limits, study-wide: Higher clonality was seen in lesional scalp than in normal scalp, especially in alopecia totalis/universalis.

Of note for this clone: Its matching antigen is unknown.

The gene calls are TRBV7-2 and TRBJ2-7, with 7 bases identical to TRBD1. This TCR came from a human donor with alopecia areata. Sequenced here: CD8+ T cells sorted from blood, sampled around week 53, from a patient treated with tofacitinib. The CDR3 sequence: CASSSTGYEQYF. CDR3 DNA sequence: TGTGCCAGCAGCTCGACAGGGTACGAGCAGTACTTC.